The 16 T cell receptor beta chains in this list originate from one sample, sequenced in a study of long-term antiretroviral therapy in people with HIV. Investigators performed immunoSEQ version v3.0 at survey level. Measured with immunoSEQ multiplex PCR; TCRdb has only the in-frame clones, and not every one. The sample contains around 21,000 clones, roughly 90% of which appear only once. This material consisted of unsorted PBMCs, taken 2.1 years after starting antiretroviral therapy. The receptors derive from a man younger than 35 with HIV.

J is TRBJ2-7 and V is TRBV18, with 9 positions matching TRBD1. CDR3 length equals 15 residues. Germline-derived CDR1 and CDR2 are KGHSH and LQKENI. The V and J ends lost 3 bases and 7 bases, in that order; junction bases with no gene match: 10. The CDR3 nucleotides read TGTGCCAGCTCACCGGGGACAGGGTGGGTTATGGAGCAGTACTTC. Translating it yields CASSPGTGWVMEQYF.

The rearrangement joins TRBV6-5 to TRBJ2-7; D unclear. V lost 8 bases and J lost 4, with 3 bases in between. The CDR3 sequence is 9 residues long. Germline CDR1 is MNHEY and CDR2 is SVGAGI. The CDR3 reads CASLYEQYF. CDR3 in DNA: TGTGCCAGCCTTTACGAGCAGTACTTC.

The chain carries TRBV19 and TRBJ2-2; D unresolved. The CDR3 loop spans 14 amino acids. V lost 7 bases and J 0 bases, leaving 9 bases between the germline ends. Germline loops: CDR1 LNHDA, CDR2 SQIVND (reference sequence). CDR3 loop: CASNLAANTGELFF. In DNA form, the CDR3 reads TGTGCCAGTAACTTAGCAGCGAACACCGGGGAGCTGTTTTTT.

Of note for this clone: This same CDR3 is encoded by further DNA sequences in the sample. The chain employs TRBV15 and TRBJ2-7; D not certain. V dropped 1 base and J dropped 4 bases, with 5 bases sitting between them. Germline V gene data show CDR1 as LNHNV and CDR2 as YYDKDF (reference sequence). CDR3 length: 12 residues. CDR3 in amino acids: CATSRGGYEQYF. The CDR3 DNA is TGTGCCACCAGCAGAGGAGGATACGAGCAGTACTTC.

The J gene is TRBJ2-5, the V gene TRBV7-9; D is possibly TRBD1 (5 bases). The germline V gene encodes CDR1 SEHNR and CDR2 FQNEAQ (reference sequence). V was cut by 7 bases and J by 5 bases, with 20 bases left in between. This CDR3 region has 15 residues. CDR3 in DNA: TGTGCCAGCACCCTAGGCAAGGGGCAGAAGGAGACCCAGTACTTC. It encodes CASTLGKGQKETQYF.

CDR3 loop: CASSTGLEAFF. The CDR3 DNA follows: TGTGCCAGCAGTACAGGGCTTGAAGCTTTCTTT. The chain joins TRBV28 to TRBJ1-1, with a tentative D call TRBD1 (6 bases). In germline, CDR1 is MDHEN, CDR2 SYDVKM. Trimming took off 5 bases at V and 7 bases at J, with 8 bases between the two ends. This CDR3 spans 11 amino acids. Full variable domain (remainder filled in from reference TRBV28 and TRBJ1-1): DVKVTQSSRYLVKRTGEKVFLECVQDMDHENMFWYRQDPGLGLRLIYFSYDVKMKEKGDIPEGYSVSREKKERFSLILESASTNQTSMYLCASSTGLEAFFGQGTRLTVV.

CDR3 sequence reads: CASSAGASYNEQFF. The CDR3 DNA reads TGTGCCAGCAGTGCCGGCGCTTCCTACAATGAGCAGTTCTTC. The V call is TRBV25-1, the J call TRBJ2-1, with D hard to call. Germline loops: CDR1 MGHDK, CDR2 SYGVNS. This CDR3 is 14 amino acids long. Trimming pared 4 bases from V and 1 base from J, leaving 8 bases between. The entire variable domain, with the rest obtained from reference TRBV25-1 and TRBJ2-1, is as follows: EADIYQTPRYLVIGTGKKITLECSQTMGHDKMYWYQQDPGMELHLIHYSYGVNSTEKGDLSSESTVSRIRTEHFPLTLESARPSHTSQYLCASSAGASYNEQFFGPGTRLTVL.

The chain combines TRBV7-2 with TRBJ1-3, with 9 nucleotides matching TRBD1. The V gene end was trimmed by 1 base and the J gene end by 2 bases; junction bases not matched to a gene: 6. The CDR3 runs 17 residues. The germline gives CDR1 SGHTA, CDR2 FQGNSA. CDR3 amino acids: CASSLVSGQGPGNTIYF. The CDR3 DNA reads as TGTGCCAGCAGCTTAGTATCGGGACAGGGACCTGGAAACACCATATATTTT.

The chain links TRBV2 to TRBJ2-7; weak D call: TRBD1 (7 bases). V was pared by 2 bases and J by 2 bases, with 16 bases between. This CDR3 comprises 16 residues. Germline loops: CDR1 SNHLY, CDR2 FYNNEI. The CDR3 sequence: CASSELPGDSTYEQYF. In DNA, the CDR3 is TGTGCCAGCAGTGAACTCCCGGGGGACAGCACCTACGAGCAGTACTTC.

The chain uses TRBV11-2 and TRBJ2-1, with 8 bases identical to TRBD2. Germline V gene sequence: CDR1 SGHAT, CDR2 FQNNGV. The trim removed 4 bases at V and 0 bases at J, leaving 2 bases unmatched. This CDR3 comprises 15 residues. The CDR3 DNA sequence: TGTGCCAGCAGCTCCGGGACTAGCTCCTACAATGAGCAGTTCTTC. Encoded protein: CASSSGTSSYNEQFF.

The DNA for the CDR3 is TGTGCCAGCAGCTCTCACAGGGGGCAAGGCTACACCTTC. This codes for CASSSHRGQGYTF. The V and J genes are TRBV7-2 and TRBJ1-2; 9 bases are a match to TRBD1. Germline assignment: CDR1 SGHTA and CDR2 FQGNSA. V shed 4 bases, J shed 8 bases, and the junction held 5 bases outside the gene matches. This CDR3 is built from 13 residues.

The genes are TRBV5-4 and TRBJ1-3; no clear D gene. V lost 0 bases and J 3 bases, leaving 7 bases between the germline ends. CDR3 length: 14 residues. The germline CDR1 and CDR2 sequences are SGHNT and YYREEE (reference sequence). For the CDR3, the DNA is TGTGCCAGCAGCTTGGAAAAGATTGGAAACACCATATATTTT. It yields the protein CASSLEKIGNTIYF.

This chain's CDR3 is CASSQDQLDRGFFYEQYF. The CDR3 nucleotides are TGTGCCAGCAGCCAAGACCAACTAGATAGGGGGTTCTTCTACGAGCAGTACTTC. The genes are TRBV14 and TRBJ2-7; the D gene is possibly TRBD1 (6 bases). With 0 bases removed from V and 3 bases from J, the gap between germline ends came to 21 bases. The CDR3 sequence is 18 residues long. Looked up from germline, CDR1 is SGHDN and CDR2 is FVKESK.

This chain connects TRBV10-2 to TRBJ1-4, with TRBD1 matching 9 bases. V dropped 6 bases and J dropped 8; count of bases not matched to a gene: 10. The CDR3 is 15 residues long. Germline lookup yields CDR1 WSHSY and CDR2 SAAADI. Here the CDR3 DNA reads TGCGCCAGCAGAGCCCGTGACAGGGGGGTGGAAAAACTGTTTTTT. Translation gives CASRARDRGVEKLFF.

The chain employs TRBV7-9 and TRBJ1-1; TRBD1 might be the D (5 bases). This CDR3 comprises 15 residues. Germline-derived CDR1 and CDR2 are SEHNR and FQNEAQ (reference sequence). V shed 3 bases and J shed 1 base, with 12 bases lying between them. Here the CDR3 DNA reads TGTGCCAGCAGCTTCGGATGGGGCCAGAACACTGAAGCTTTCTTT. Amino acids: CASSFGWGQNTEAFF.

The rearrangement links TRBV4-3 to TRBJ2-2; 9 bases match TRBD2. The CDR3 covers 16 residues. From germline, CDR1 is LGHNA and CDR2 YSLEER. V dropped 3 bases and J dropped 5; count of bases not matched to a gene: 7. The CDR3 DNA reads as TGCGCCAGCAGCCATTCCCGGACTAGCGTAACCGGGGAGCTGTTTTTT. This sequence encodes CASSHSRTSVTGELFF.